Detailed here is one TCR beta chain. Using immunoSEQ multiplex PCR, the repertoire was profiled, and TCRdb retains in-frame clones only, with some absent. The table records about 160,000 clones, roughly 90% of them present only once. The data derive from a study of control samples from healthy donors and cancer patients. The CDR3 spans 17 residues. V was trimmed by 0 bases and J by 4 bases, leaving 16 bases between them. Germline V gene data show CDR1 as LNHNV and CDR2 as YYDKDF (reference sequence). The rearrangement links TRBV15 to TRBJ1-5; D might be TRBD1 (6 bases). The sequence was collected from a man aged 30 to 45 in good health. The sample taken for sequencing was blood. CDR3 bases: TGTGCCACCAGCAGAGATCTCTTAGGGGGAACGAATCAGCCCCAGCATTTT. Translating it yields CATSRDLLGGTNQPQHF.